These T cell receptor delta chains were read from a single sample in a study of gamma-delta chains in newborns, infants, children. TCRdb reprocessed the reads through CATT. The sample lists 4,000 to 5,500 delta-chain clones; approximately 38% were seen once. Material: blood. All receptors derive from a child who received the measles vaccine. The CDR3 runs from the conserved cysteine through the conserved F or W. The order of the fields is clone size, D gene, V gene, J gene, CDR3 protein, CDR3 DNA. The D gene is left open where the match is weak. Clone sizes are given selectively: once, few, many, or a class where the clone is expanded.

>.|TRDD3|TRDV1|TRDJ2
CALGEQVPGIGWGIQALTAQLFF
TGTGCTCTTGGGGAACAGGTTCCCGGCATCGGCTGGGGGATACAAGCCTTGACAGCACAACTCTTCTTT
>few|TRDD3|TRDV1|TRDJ1
CALGEEGFLSLHWGIPDKLIF
TGTGCTCTTGGGGAAGAGGGGTTCCTAAGTCTCCACTGGGGGATACCCGATAAACTCATCTTT
>.|.|TRDV1|TRDJ2
CALGELGQFLLVLGRTAQLFF
TGTGCTCTTGGGGAACTCGGGCAATTCCTACTCGTACTGGGGAGAACAGCACAACTCTTCTTT
>few|.|TRDV3|TRDJ1
CALRPSYWGIWPDKLIF
TGTGCCTTGAGGCCTTCCTACTGGGGGATTTGGCCCGATAAACTCATCTTT
>.|TRDD3|TRDV1|TRDJ1
CALGELQEVRGYRSTDKLIF
TGTGCTCTTGGGGAACTCCAGGAAGTACGGGGATACAGGTCCACCGATAAACTCATCTTT
>.|TRDD3|TRDV1|TRDJ1
CALGELFLPGGYPRIGDKLIF
TGTGCTCTTGGGGAACTCTTCCTACCTGGGGGATACCCACGTATCGGCGATAAACTCATCTTT
>few|TRDD3|TRDV1|TRDJ2
CALGEPGGFPLVLLTAQLFF
TGTGCTCTTGGGGAACCGGGGGGATTTCCTCTGGTTCTCTTGACAGCACAACTCTTCTTT
>few|TRDD3|TRDV1|TRDJ1
CALGERSPDWGIHTDKLIF
TGTGCTCTTGGGGAAAGATCCCCCGACTGGGGGATACACACCGATAAACTCATCTTT
>.|TRDD3|TRDV1|TRDJ1
CALGEPDPPSPLDWGTPYTDKLIF
TGTGCTCTTGGGGAACCTGACCCCCCTTCTCCACTAGACTGGGGGACACCGTACACCGATAAACTCATCTTT
>few|TRDD3|TRDV1|TRDJ1
CALGEIWDTGHTDKLIF
TGTGCTCTTGGGGAAATTTGGGATACGGGACACACCGATAAACTCATCTTT
>.|TRDD3|TRDV1|TRDJ1
CALGELVVPSHGLDWGILGYTDKLIF
TGTGCTCTTGGGGAACTGGTGGTCCCTTCTCACGGTCTCGACTGGGGGATACTGGGGTACACCGATAAACTCATCTTT
>.|TRDD2|TRDV1|TRDJ1
CALGEPPPSYDGRPRGKLIF
TGTGCTCTTGGGGAACCCCCCCCTTCCTACGACGGGCGCCCCCGGGGTAAACTCATCTTT
>.|TRDD3|TRDV1|TRDJ1
CALGVLPSGDRNTDKLIF
TGTGCTCTTGGGGTACTCCCCTCGGGGGATAGAAACACCGATAAACTCATCTTT
>.|TRDD3|TRDV1|TRDJ1
CALGELPMVPCTGGYCTDKLIF
TGTGCTCTTGGGGAACTTCCCATGGTACCTTGTACTGGGGGATACTGCACCGATAAACTCATCTTT
>few|TRDD3|TRDV1|TRDJ1
CALGCGLGDTRDKLIF
TGTGCTCTTGGTTGTGGACTGGGGGATACAAGGGATAAACTCATCTTT
>.|TRDD3|TRDV1|TRDJ1
CALGETKGPSPHYWGTGPYTDKLIF
TGTGCTCTTGGGGAAACGAAGGGGCCTTCCCCCCATTACTGGGGGACGGGCCCGTACACCGATAAACTCATCTTT
>few|.|TRAV29/DV5|TRDJ1
CAAADLPKDTLGTDKLIF
TGTGCAGCAGCAGACCTTCCTAAGGATACGCTGGGAACCGATAAACTCATCTTT
>.|TRDD3|TRDV1|TRDJ1
CALGECAVPKLGDTARTDKLIF
TGTGCTCTTGGGGAATGCGCCGTTCCTAAGCTGGGGGATACGGCACGCACCGATAAACTCATCTTT
>few|.|TRDV1|TRDJ1
CALGEPPFRGREMKLIF
TGTGCTCTTGGGGAACCACCCTTTCGGGGGCGCGAAATGAAACTCATCTTT
>.|TRDD3|TRDV1|TRDJ1
CALGELVSWWLLGVGMADKLIF
TGTGCTCTTGGGGAACTAGTTAGTTGGTGGTTACTGGGGGTAGGTATGGCCGATAAACTCATCTTT
>.|.|TRDV1|TRDJ1
CALGEIYGLPRDMYWGFEYTDKLIF
TGTGCTCTTGGGGAAATTTATGGCCTTCCTAGGGATATGTACTGGGGGTTCGAGTACACCGATAAACTCATCTTT
>few|TRDD3|TRDV2|TRDJ3
CACDTVLGDTSWDTRQMFF
TGTGCCTGTGACACCGTACTGGGGGATACCTCCTGGGACACCCGACAGATGTTTTTC
>.|TRDD3|TRDV1|TRDJ1
CALGTPSVPRPRDVGGLILTDKLIF
TGTGCTCTTGGGACCCCTAGCGTACCCAGACCTAGAGACGTTGGGGGACTGATTCTAACCGATAAACTCATCTTT
>.|TRDD3|TRDV2|TRDJ3
CACDTGSLGDNPWDTRQMFF
TGTGCCTGTGACACCGGATCGCTGGGGGATAATCCCTGGGACACCCGACAGATGTTTTTC
>.|TRDD3|TRDV1|TRDJ1
CALGEHHLPQNWGIREEDDKLIF
TGTGCTCTTGGGGAACACCACCTTCCGCAGAACTGGGGGATACGAGAGGAGGATGATAAACTCATCTTT
>.|TRDD3|TRDV3|TRDJ1
CAFITSPTGGYLHTDKLIF
TGTGCCTTTATAACCTCTCCCACTGGGGGATACTTGCACACCGATAAACTCATCTTT
>.|TRDD3|TRDV1|TRDJ1
CALGRYWGIKLIF
TGTGCTCTTGGCCGCTACTGGGGGATCAAACTCATCTTT
>few|TRDD3|TRDV1|TRDJ1
CALGESPYGGYWGILNTDKLIF
TGTGCTCTTGGGGAATCCCCCTACGGGGGGTACTGGGGGATCCTCAACACCGATAAACTCATCTTT
>.|TRDD3|TRDV1|TRDJ1
CALGDNRRTLQYLYWGIRRSLSYTDKLIF
TGTGCTCTTGGCGATAACCGGCGTACACTCCAATACCTTTACTGGGGGATACGCCGCTCTTTGTCATACACCGATAAACTCATCTTT
>.|TRDD3|TRDV1|TRDJ1
CALGELAVLGDSSSTDKLIF
TGTGCTCTTGGGGAACTGGCGGTACTGGGGGATTCTTCCTCCACCGATAAACTCATCTTT
>.|TRDD3|TRDV1|TRDJ1
CALGAPPSYLIPGGYGADKLIF
TGTGCTCTTGGGGCCCCACCTTCCTACTTAATCCCTGGGGGATACGGAGCCGATAAACTCATCTTT
>.|TRDD3|TRDV3|TRDJ1
CAFTSFVLGDPKLIF
TGTGCCTTTACTTCCTTCGTACTGGGGGATCCTAAACTCATCTTT
>.|TRDD3|TRDV1|TRDJ1
CALGEDFFPILRTGGPDTDKLIF
TGTGCTCTTGGGGAAGATTTTTTTCCAATTTTACGGACTGGGGGACCCGACACCGATAAACTCATCTTT
>.|TRDD3|TRDV1|TRDJ1
CALGELGPSWPLAGGYARIHKLIF
TGTGCTCTTGGGGAACTGGGCCCCAGTTGGCCCCTAGCTGGGGGATACGCCCGTATCCATAAACTCATCTTT
>.|TRDD3|TRDV3|TRDJ1
CAFTYPNSPHWGKYTDKLIF
TGTGCCTTTACCTATCCTAACTCCCCCCACTGGGGGAAGTACACCGATAAACTCATCTTT
>few|TRDD3|TRDV1|TRDJ1
CALGEPSRGLGDSDKLIF
TGTGCTCTTGGGGAACCTTCGCGGGGACTGGGGGATTCCGATAAACTCATCTTT
>few|.|TRDV1|TRDJ1
CALGLGSYCTYWVRHKLIF
TGTGCTCTTGGGTTAGGTTCCTACTGTACGTACTGGGTGAGGCATAAACTCATCTTT
>.|TRDD3|TRDV1|TRDJ1
CALGAAVSSVLGDTHKLIF
TGTGCTCTTGGGGCAGCAGTCTCCTCCGTACTGGGGGATACTCATAAACTCATCTTT
>.|.|TRAV29/DV5|TRDJ1
CAALEGGPYTDKLIF
TGTGCAGCCCTTGAAGGGGGACCGTACACCGATAAACTCATCTTT
>.|.|TRDV3|TRDJ1
CAFTELYTYTDKLIF
TGTGCCTTTACGGAGTTGTATACCTACACCGATAAACTCATCTTT